Sequencing of this TCR beta chain was carried out in a study of CD8 T cells in ankylosing spondylitis. After removal of 6 bases from V and 7 bases from J, the junction contained 11 bases not matched to a gene. The CDR3 totals 14 residues. Germline CDR1 reads SNHLY; CDR2 reads FYNNEI. This clonotype has at least ten counts. TCRdb re-called the 5' RACE reads with MiXCR, one entry per CDR3 protein. The profile shows about 240,000 distinct CDR3 sequences, approximately 8.4% of them singletons. This rearrangement joins TRBV2 to TRBJ2-5, with 7 bases aligning to TRBD1. The source material was blood, either unsorted or a sorted T cell fraction (not recorded which). The receptor was derived from a female donor with ankylosing spondylitis or in good health (not recorded which). CDR3 in DNA: TGTGCCAGCAGCCCCCAAGGGGGCCCCAGGACCCAGTACTTC. Translating it yields CASSPQGGPRTQYF. The full variable domain, completed using reference TRBV2 and TRBJ2-5, is EPEVTQTPSHQVTQMGQEVILRCVPISNHLYFYWYRQILGQKVEFLVSFYNNEISEKSEIFDDQFSVERPDGSNFTLKIRSTKLEDSAMYFCASSPQGGPRTQYFGPGTRLLVL.